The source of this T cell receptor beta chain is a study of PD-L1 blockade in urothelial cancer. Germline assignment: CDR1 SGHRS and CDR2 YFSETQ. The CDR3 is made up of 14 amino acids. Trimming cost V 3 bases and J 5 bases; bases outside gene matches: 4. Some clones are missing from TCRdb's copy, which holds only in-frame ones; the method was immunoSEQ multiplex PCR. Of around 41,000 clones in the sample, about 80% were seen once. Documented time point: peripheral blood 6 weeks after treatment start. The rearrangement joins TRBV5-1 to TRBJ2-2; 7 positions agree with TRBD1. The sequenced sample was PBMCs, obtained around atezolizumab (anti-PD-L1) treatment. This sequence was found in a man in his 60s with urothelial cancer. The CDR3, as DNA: TGCGCCAGCAGCTATCAACAGGGGACCGGGGAGCTGTTTTTT. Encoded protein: CASSYQQGTGELFF.